Listed below are T cell receptor beta chains from one sample, sequenced in a study of shared clonotypes between healthy human individuals. The table came from immunoSEQ multiplex PCR; TCRdb's copy has only in-frame clones and leaves some out. The sample lists over a million clones, 75% to 85% occurring once. Sequenced sample: memory CD4+ T cells from PBMCs. Every receptor here comes from a man aged 18-30 years in good health. Some clones in this sample may be carry-over from other donors' samples. The CDR3 runs from the conserved cysteine through the conserved F or W. D genes are given only for firm matches.

J gene	V gene	D gene	CDR3 length	CDR3 protein
TRBJ2-3	TRBV5-1	-	11	CASSGADTQYF
TRBJ1-1	TRBV9	-	13	CASSGTDTNRAFF
TRBJ2-3	TRBV2	-	14	CASSEGTSTDTQYF
-	TRBV6-1	TRBD1	15	CASSEARDRVYEQYF
TRBJ1-2	TRBV2	-	10	CASRLRGYTF
TRBJ2-1	TRBV28	TRBD2	17	CASSTGGGTSGRNEQFF
TRBJ1-2	TRBV6-5	-	13	CASSARGGDGYTF
TRBJ1-3	TRBV21-1	-	16	CASSMGGTAGGNTIYF
TRBJ2-7	TRBV5-1	-	14	CASSFEAPSYEQYF
TRBJ2-1	TRBV28	-	13	CASRPSLGQQQFF
TRBJ2-5	TRBV5-1	-	15	CASSLFAGREETQYF
TRBJ1-3	TRBV5-1	-	15	CASSLGAQSENTIYF
TRBJ1-5	TRBV19	TRBD1	14	CASSRGQPNQPQHF
TRBJ1-1	TRBV30	-	14	CAWGQPQRGTEAFF
TRBJ2-1	TRBV9	TRBD1	15	CASSVGGTGDNEQFF
TRBJ2-7	TRBV28	-	14	CASSLGGIGYEQYF
TRBJ2-1	TRBV7-2	TRBD2	15	CASSSSSGSRNEQFF
TRBJ2-1	TRBV12-1	-	15	CASSFAPLTYNEQFF
TRBJ1-2	TRBV28	-	15	CASSTPTGRGYGYTF
TRBJ1-2	TRBV29-1	-	13	CSVAQGFNYGYTF
TRBJ2-7	TRBV7-8	-	12	CASSPVLGEQYF
TRBJ2-3	TRBV11-2	-	15	CASSPTTGSTDTQYF
TRBJ1-2	TRBV5-1	-	14	CASKRERTDYGYTF
TRBJ2-2	TRBV28	-	16	CASSLFGRTNTGELFF
TRBJ2-3	TRBV4-1	TRBD2	18	CASSPLGTSSGYTDTQYF
TRBJ2-2	TRBV10-3	TRBD2	18	CAISGGSGRPLGTGELFF
TRBJ2-2	TRBV19	-	15	CASSIVGNRDRELFF
TRBJ2-7	TRBV6-1	-	14	CASDQTRGFYEQYF
TRBJ2-7	TRBV5-1	TRBD2	15	CASSLAGGFSYEQYF
TRBJ1-3	TRBV9	-	15	CASSVEPRSGNTIYF
TRBJ1-5	TRBV27	TRBD1	17	CASSPTIRDRGNQPQHF
TRBJ2-6	TRBV10-2	TRBD2	17	CATYLAGVASGANVLTF
TRBJ2-7	TRBV5-1	TRBD2	15	CASSLSGSPFYEQYF
TRBJ1-1	TRBV5-1	-	15	CASSLVVGLNTEAFF
TRBJ2-3	TRBV5-6	-	13	CASSPVGTDTQYF
TRBJ2-5	TRBV30	-	13	CAWSSIRGETQYF
TRBJ2-2	TRBV28	-	15	CASSFSWGNTGELFF
TRBJ2-3	TRBV11-3	-	15	CASSGGVGPADTQYF
-	TRBV29-1	-	15	CSVEQGSGLSYEQYF
TRBJ1-5	TRBV5-1	-	13	CASSPAPDQPQHF
TRBJ2-1	TRBV5-1	-	15	CASSGSGPSYNEQFF
TRBJ1-1	TRBV10-2	TRBD1	14	CASMSFRTGPRAFF
TRBJ1-2	TRBV19	-	14	CASWGGPPNYGYTF
TRBJ2-3	TRBV4-2	TRBD2	20	CASSQEVGVEAGVSTDTQYF
TRBJ1-1	TRBV29-1	-	12	CSVGRPNTEAFF
TRBJ2-7	TRBV28	-	13	CASSLGGSYEQYF
TRBJ1-2	TRBV10-3	-	13	CAISSDRNYGYTF
TRBJ2-1	TRBV10-3	-	16	CAISGGQLSSYNEQFF
TRBJ2-2	TRBV4-1	-	16	CASSQVFAGGAGELFF